One sample yielded the 18 T cell receptor beta chains listed below, sequenced in a study of cytomegalovirus exposure and HLA in healthy donors. PCR was performed using 60 Vbeta and 13 Jbeta primers. The protocol was immunoSEQ multiplex PCR, while the TCRdb copy is restricted to in-frame clones and leaves out a portion. The table shows 150,000 to 200,000 clones, with approximately 82% occurring only once. Material: PBMCs. Source of these receptors: a middle-aged man in good health and CMV-seropositive.

This chain connects TRBV4-2 to TRBJ2-3; the match to TRBD2 covers 11 bases. CDR3 length equals 17 residues. Losses at the gene ends were 4 bases for V and 0 bases for J; bases not matched to a gene: 6. The V gene's germline CDR1 is LGHNA and CDR2 YNFKEQ. CDR3 sequence (DNA): TGTGCCAGCAGCCCGAGACTAGCGGGGTTTAGCACAGATACGCAGTATTTT. Its translation is CASSPRLAGFSTDTQYF.

The rearrangement uses TRBV23-1 and TRBJ2-5, with a weak D call TRBD1 (7 bases). TRBV23-1 is an ORF, and what it does is uncertain. The CDR3 covers 16 residues. V lost 0 bases, J lost 5 bases, and 16 bases lay in between. This CDR3 reads CASSQSQQGGKETQYF. The CDR3 region has the DNA TGCGCCAGCAGTCAATCCCAGCAGGGGGGAAAGGAGACCCAGTACTTC.

This clone was seen a single time. J is TRBJ1-1 and V is TRBV6-5, with a possible D match to TRBD1 (6 bases). CDR3 length: 13 residues. CDR1 and CDR2 (germline): MNHEY, SVGAGI. Trimming pared 5 bases from V and 1 base from J, leaving 8 bases between. As DNA, the CDR3 is TGTGCCAGCAGTCTACAGGGGAACACTGAAGCTTTCTTT. Translation gives CASSLQGNTEAFF.

In this sample, this clone turned up a few times. V is TRBV21-1 and J is TRBJ2-1; TRBD2 reflects the table's D call only, with no check against the DNA. TRBV21-1 is deemed a pseudogene. The CDR3 covers 14 residues. As DNA, the CDR3 is TGTGCCACCCTTACTACACTGTTGCCCAATGAGCAGTTCTTC. This translates into CATLTTLLPNEQFF.

The V and J genes are TRBV15 and TRBJ1-2; TRBD1 agrees at 8 bases. This CDR3 is built from 16 residues. V gave up 1 base and J gave up 5 bases; unmatched junction bases: 9. From germline, CDR1 is LNHNV and CDR2 YYDKDF (reference sequence). CDR3 in DNA: TGTGCCACCAGCAGAGGACCAGCCCAGGGGGCGTATGGCTACACCTTC. This codes for CATSRGPAQGAYGYTF.

This clone has a handful of counts. V is TRBV11-2 and J is TRBJ2-3; the D gene is possibly TRBD2 (5 bases). The V and J ends lost 5 bases and 2 bases respectively, with 14 bases between them. The CDR3 has 15 residues. Germline assignment: CDR1 SGHAT and CDR2 FQNNGV. CDR3 in amino acids: CASSELGRVTDTQYF. In DNA, the CDR3 is TGTGCCAGCAGCGAACTAGGTCGCGTCACAGATACGCAGTATTTT.

The chain is built from TRBV19 and TRBJ1-2, with 7 bases fitting TRBD1. CDR3 size: 13 residues. Germline-derived CDR1 and CDR2 are LNHDA and SQIVND (reference sequence). Losses at the gene ends were 5 bases for V and 7 bases for J; bases not matched to a gene: 7. In DNA form, the CDR3 reads TGTGCCAGTAGTTTCCGACAGGGACGTGGCTACACCTTC. It codes for CASSFRQGRGYTF.

The V and J genes are TRBV29-1 and TRBJ1-4, with D tentatively TRBD1 (5 bases). Trimming shortened V by 2 bases and J by 8 bases, and 21 bases separated the two germline ends. This CDR3 comprises 16 residues. Germline V gene data show CDR1 as SQVTM and CDR2 as ANQGSEA. Here the CDR3 reads CSVESAIRGHSEKLFF. CDR3 coding DNA: TGCAGCGTTGAATCGGCAATTCGCGGACACTCGGAAAAACTGTTTTTT.

This clone was observed a handful of times. CDR3 in DNA: TGTGCCAGCAGTGAAATTATTGCTAGCCCCAATGTGGCCCAGTACTTC. Translated, it gives CASSEIIASPNVAQYF. The V call is TRBV2, the J call TRBJ2-5; D possibly corresponds to TRBD2 (5 bases). Germline V gives CDR1 SNHLY, CDR2 FYNNEI. The CDR3 is 16 amino acids. V dropped 2 bases and J dropped 9 bases, with 22 bases sitting between them.

The chain employs TRBV9 and TRBJ2-2; D is possibly TRBD2 (5 bases). This CDR3 is built from 15 residues. V dropped 2 bases and J dropped 2 bases, with 10 bases sitting between them. The germline gives CDR1 SGDLS, CDR2 YYNGEE. This CDR3 reads CASSVATGNTGELFF. CDR3 bases: TGTGCCAGCAGCGTCGCTACGGGAAACACCGGGGAGCTGTTTTTT.

V and J are TRBV7-6 and TRBJ2-7, with 8 bases fitting TRBD2. CDR1 is SGHVS, CDR2 FNYEAQ, per germline. The CDR3 has 17 amino acids. The J segment lost 1 base and the V segment lost 1 base, leaving 9 bases of the junction unmatched. CDR3 sequence: CASSLGLAGAPSYEQYF. CDR3 nucleotide sequence: TGTGCCAGCAGCTTAGGCCTAGCGGGTGCCCCGTCCTACGAGCAGTACTTC.

The J gene is TRBJ2-1, the V gene TRBV7-9; D possibly corresponds to TRBD1 (7 bases). Trimming removed 5 bases at V and 0 bases at J, with 11 bases between. The CDR3 contains 15 residues. The germline gives CDR1 SEHNR, CDR2 FQNEAQ (reference sequence). The DNA for the CDR3 is TGTGCCAGCAGCGCGCAGGGGGGCTCCTACAATGAGCAGTTCTTC. This encodes CASSAQGGSYNEQFF.

This clone was found once. The gene calls are TRBV13 and TRBJ1-1, with 7 bases identical to TRBD1. Germline CDR1 PRHDT, CDR2 FYEKMQ (reference sequence). J lost 1 base, V lost 5 bases, and 7 bases had no gene match. The CDR3 contains 15 residues. The CDR3 DNA reads TGTGCCAGCAGCAAAGAGGGGGCGAGGAACACTGAAGCTTTCTTT. Amino acids: CASSKEGARNTEAFF.

J is TRBJ1-1 and V is TRBV5-1; the D is unclear. The CDR3 spans 13 residues. V lost 4 bases to trimming and J lost 0 bases, with 7 bases between them. Germline CDR1 and CDR2: SGHRS and YFSETQ. CDR3 loop: CASSRSMNTEAFF. CDR3 DNA sequence: TGCGCCAGCAGCCGTAGCATGAACACTGAAGCTTTCTTT.

This clone came up once. V is TRBV19 and J is TRBJ1-1; D is unresolved. Germline CDR1 LNHDA, CDR2 SQIVND (reference sequence). This CDR3 spans 13 amino acids. V shed 2 bases and J shed 3 bases, with 7 bases lying between them. CDR3: CASSILQDTEAFF. CDR3 nucleotides: TGTGCCAGTAGTATACTTCAGGACACTGAAGCTTTCTTT.

This clone was seen once. The chain carries TRBV6-5 and TRBJ2-5, with D possibly matching TRBD2 (6 bases). The V end lost 5 bases, the J end lost 14 bases, and 21 bases lay between the germline ends. This CDR3 has 13 amino acids. The germline V gene has CDR1 MNHEY and CDR2 SVGAGI. The CDR3 sequence is CASSPGLERGDYF. DNA of the CDR3: TGTGCCAGCAGTCCGGGACTGGAGAGGGGAGATTACTTC.

The chain employs TRBV4-1 and TRBJ2-7; D remains unclear. V lost 6 bases and J lost 2, with 11 bases in between. CDR3 length equals 13 residues. Germline V gives CDR1 MGHRA, CDR2 YSYEKL. The CDR3 coding sequence is TGCGCCAGCAGAGCCGGGTTCACCTACGAGCAGTACTTC. It is translated as CASRAGFTYEQYF.

The chain uses TRBV2 and TRBJ1-1; 9 nucleotides agree with TRBD1. The V segment lost 3 bases and the J segment 7 bases; nucleotides outside the gene matches: 12. Germline V gene lookup returns CDR1 SNHLY and CDR2 FYNNEI. The CDR3 spans 16 residues. In nucleotides, the CDR3 is TGTGCCAGCAGTGAGGGGACAGGGTTATGGAGGGGTGAAGCTTTCTTT. It specifies CASSEGTGLWRGEAFF.